Each of the 14 T cell receptor beta chains below was sequenced from the same sample in a study of identical twins. TCRdb passed the 5' RACE reads through MiXCR, listing each CDR3 protein once. Found here are approximately 410,000 distinct CDR3 sequences, less than 20% of them singletons; the top ten hold about 12%. Sequenced input: naive T cells sorted from blood. The receptor set was obtained from a man aged 45 to 65 in good health.

This clonotype was seen ten or more times. This chain uses TRBV7-2 with TRBJ2-3; D may be TRBD1 or TRBD2 (6 bases each). The V end was cut by 6 bases, the J end by 2 bases, with 18 bases between. CDR1 and CDR2 from the germline V gene are SGHTA and FQGNSA. This CDR3 has 16 amino acids. In nucleotides, the CDR3 is TGTGCCAGCAGGGGACGGGACGGGGGCCACACAGATACGCAGTATTTT. It is translated as CASRGRDGGHTDTQYF.

This clonotype appeared a few times. The V call is TRBV5-6, the J call TRBJ2-1; D not certain. The germline V gene encodes CDR1 SGHDT and CDR2 YYEEEE. This CDR3 has 13 amino acids. The V end lost 1 base, the J end lost 9 bases, and 11 bases lay between the germline ends. Here the CDR3 DNA reads TGTGCCAGCAGCTTGTTCCCCACTGTTGAGCAGTTCTTC. The encoded protein is CASSLFPTVEQFF.

The chain has TRBV29-1 and TRBJ2-7; 9 bases match TRBD1. V was clipped by 3 bases and J by 2 bases; unmatched bases: 8. CDR1 is SQVTM, CDR2 ANQGSEA, per germline. CDR3 length: 15 amino acids. The CDR3 region has the DNA TGCAGCGTTGAGTTCGGGACAGGGAATCCCTACGAGCAGTACTTC. Translated: CSVEFGTGNPYEQYF.

This clonotype was counted a few times. The rearrangement uses TRBV3-1 and TRBJ2-5; D is ambiguous. V dropped 0 bases and J dropped 0 bases, with 14 bases sitting between them. Germline CDR1 and CDR2: LGHDT and YNNKEL (reference sequence). The CDR3 sequence is 17 residues long. CDR3 in amino acids: CASSQDSSGPYQETQYF. In DNA, the CDR3 is TGTGCCAGCAGCCAAGATAGTTCCGGGCCGTACCAAGAGACCCAGTACTTC.

This clonotype was observed a handful of times. The chain uses TRBV7-9 and TRBJ2-4; a weak D match, TRBD1 (5 bases). The CDR3 is made up of 17 amino acids. Trimming took 1 base from V and 2 from J, leaving 15 bases between them. The germline V gene encodes CDR1 SEHNR and CDR2 FQNEAQ (reference sequence). CDR3 bases: TGTGCCAGCAGCTTAGGGAGCAGGGTAAAGACCAAAAACATTCAGTACTTC. The encoded protein is CASSLGSRVKTKNIQYF.

The table lists this clonotype with a few counts. This sequence joins TRBV7-9 and TRBJ1-4, with 8 bases lining up with TRBD1. Losses at the gene ends were 5 bases for V and 6 bases for J; bases not matched to a gene: 14. This CDR3 has 17 amino acids. In germline, CDR1 is SEHNR, CDR2 FQNEAQ (reference sequence). CDR3 residues: CASSRKLAQGAYEKLFF. The CDR3 DNA reads as TGTGCCAGCAGCCGAAAACTCGCTCAGGGGGCTTATGAAAAACTGTTTTTT.

This clonotype was counted many times. The V and J genes are TRBV12-3 or TRBV12-4 and TRBJ2-5, with TRBD2 as a possible D gene (7 bases). The CDR3 loop spans 15 amino acids. V was clipped by 5 bases and J by 5 bases, with 18 bases between them. For the CDR3, the DNA is TGTGCCAGCAGTGAAGGGGGGGCCAGTGGGGAGACCCAGTACTTC. The encoded protein is CASSEGGASGETQYF.

This clonotype occurred a few times. The rearrangement joins TRBV4-2 to TRBJ2-7; D gene uncertain. CDR3 length: 16 amino acids. Trimming removed 0 bases from V and 1 base from J, with 13 bases in between. Germline V gene sequence: CDR1 LGHNA, CDR2 YNFKEQ. Here the CDR3 reads CASSQESALPSYEQYF. The CDR3 DNA sequence: TGTGCCAGCAGCCAAGAATCTGCTCTACCGTCCTACGAGCAGTACTTC.

CDR3 DNA sequence: TGTGCCATCAGCCGGGACAGGGGTAACACTGAAGCTTTCTTT. Amino acid sequence: CAISRDRGNTEAFF. The chain combines TRBV10-3 with TRBJ1-1; 10 bases line up with TRBD1. The germline CDR1 and CDR2 sequences are ENHRY and SYGVKD. V lost 6 bases to trimming and J lost 2 bases; unmatched junction nucleotides: 3. CDR3 length: 14 amino acids.

This rearrangement joins TRBV24-1 to TRBJ2-2; TRBD1 matches at 11 bases. The CDR3 spans 13 residues. J gave up 4 bases and V 9 bases, and 0 bases lay outside the gene matches. Germline loops: CDR1 KGHDR, CDR2 SFDVKD. CDR3 loop: CATGTGGTGELFF. The CDR3 DNA reads TGTGCCACCGGGACAGGGGGCACCGGGGAGCTGTTTTTT.

This clonotype was seen at least ten times. CDR3 nucleotides: TGTGCCAGCAGGGCCACCGGGACTAGCGGTAGTGAGCAGTTCTTC. It yields the protein CASRATGTSGSEQFF. The rearrangement joins TRBV6-2 or TRBV6-3 to TRBJ2-1, with 11 bases aligning to TRBD2. The CDR3 totals 15 residues. Germline CDR1 MNHEY, CDR2 SVGEGT. The trim removed 6 bases at V and 9 bases at J, leaving 10 bases unmatched.

Only a few counts were recorded for this clonotype. The chain has TRBV7-2 and TRBJ2-7, with D tentatively TRBD2 (5 bases). Germline CDR1 is SGHTA and CDR2 is FQGNSA. V gave up 4 bases and J gave up 6 bases, with 16 bases separating them. The CDR3 runs 14 residues. DNA for the CDR3: TGTGCCAGCAGCTCACCGGGTTTCGGACTCGAGCAGTACTTC. It specifies CASSSPGFGLEQYF.

This clonotype was seen only a few times. The rearrangement links TRBV5-1 to TRBJ2-7; perhaps TRBD2 as D (5 bases). CDR1 is SGHRS and CDR2 is YFSETQ in the germline V gene. Trimming pared 1 base from V and 7 bases from J, leaving 18 bases between. This CDR3 region has 15 residues. The CDR3 bases are TGCGCCAGCAGCTTGCGGAGCGGCCCTCAGGAGGAGCAGTACTTC. It encodes CASSLRSGPQEEQYF.

The chain combines TRBV12-3 or TRBV12-4 with TRBJ1-1; TRBD1 aligns across 8 bases. The CDR3 loop spans 14 amino acids. Losses at the gene ends were 1 base for V and 6 bases for J; bases not matched to a gene: 4. The CDR3 here is CASSLDRGAAEAFF. The CDR3 coding sequence is TGTGCCAGCAGTTTAGACAGGGGGGCAGCTGAAGCTTTCTTT.